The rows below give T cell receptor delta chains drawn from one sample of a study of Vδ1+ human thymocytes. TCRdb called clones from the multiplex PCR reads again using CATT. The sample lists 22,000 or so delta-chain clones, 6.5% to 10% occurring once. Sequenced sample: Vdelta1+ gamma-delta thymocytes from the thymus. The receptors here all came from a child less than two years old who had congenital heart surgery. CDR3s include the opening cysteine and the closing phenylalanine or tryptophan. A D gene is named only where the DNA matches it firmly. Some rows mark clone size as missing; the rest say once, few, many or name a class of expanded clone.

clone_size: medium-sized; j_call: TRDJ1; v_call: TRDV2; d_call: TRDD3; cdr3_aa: CACDTELRGILQGIF; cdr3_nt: TGTGCCTGTGACACGGAGTTGAGGGGGATACTTCAGGGCATCTTT
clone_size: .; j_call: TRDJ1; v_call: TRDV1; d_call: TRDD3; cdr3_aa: CALGDPQDRLGDTYDKLIF; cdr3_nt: TGTGCTCTTGGGGACCCACAAGACAGGTTGGGGGATACTTACGATAAACTCATCTTT
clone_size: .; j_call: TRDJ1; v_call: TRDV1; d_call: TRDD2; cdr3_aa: CALGVVVLPTPYTDKLIF; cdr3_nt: TGTGCTCTTGGGGTCGTAGTCCTTCCTACGCCGTACACCGATAAACTCATCTTT
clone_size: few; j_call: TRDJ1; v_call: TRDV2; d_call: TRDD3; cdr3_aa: CACDTVFVTGGYTDKLIF; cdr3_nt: TGTGCCTGTGACACCGTATTCGTAACTGGGGGGTACACCGATAAACTCATCTTT
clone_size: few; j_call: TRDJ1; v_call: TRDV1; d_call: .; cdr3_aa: CALGELFASYVWGSTDKLIF; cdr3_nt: TGTGCTCTTGGGGAACTATTTGCTTCCTACGTTTGGGGGAGCACCGATAAACTCATCTTT
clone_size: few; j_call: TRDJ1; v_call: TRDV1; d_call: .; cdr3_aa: CALGELTHLRGITGGSTSDKLIF; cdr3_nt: TGTGCTCTTGGGGAACTAACACACCTGAGAGGGATTACCGGGGGTTCAACCAGCGATAAACTCATCTTT
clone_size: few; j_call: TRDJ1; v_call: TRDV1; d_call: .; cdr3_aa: CALGEFPPTYTDKLIF; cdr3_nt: TGTGCTCTTGGGGAATTCCCCCCAACGTACACCGATAAACTCATCTTT
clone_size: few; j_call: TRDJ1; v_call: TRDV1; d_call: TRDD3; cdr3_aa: CALGALVGRTGGNTDKLIF; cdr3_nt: TGTGCTCTTGGGGCACTCGTGGGACGAACTGGGGGAAACACCGATAAACTCATCTTT
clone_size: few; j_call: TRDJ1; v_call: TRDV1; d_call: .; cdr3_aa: CALGNNSYGGGTDKLIF; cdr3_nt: TGTGCTCTTGGGAACAATTCCTACGGTGGGGGAACGGATAAACTCATCTTT
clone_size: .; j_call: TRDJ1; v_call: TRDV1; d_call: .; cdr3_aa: CALGEPPVPLRSGISDTDKLIF; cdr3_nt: TGTGCTCTTGGGGAACCCCCCGTACCGCTACGTTCTGGGATAAGTGACACCGATAAACTCATCTTT
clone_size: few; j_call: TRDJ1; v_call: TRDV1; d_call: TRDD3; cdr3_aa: CAFVSGVAGINELIF; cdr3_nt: TGTGCTTTCGTCAGTGGGGTCGCGGGGATAAACGAACTCATCTTT
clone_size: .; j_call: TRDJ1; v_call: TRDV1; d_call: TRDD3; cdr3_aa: CALGELSTSWGTLTDKLIF; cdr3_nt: TGTGCTCTTGGGGAACTTTCGACTTCGTGGGGGACCCTCACCGATAAACTCATCTTT
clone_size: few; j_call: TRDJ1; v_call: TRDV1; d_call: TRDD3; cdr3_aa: CALGEGGPPPTGGPNTDKLIF; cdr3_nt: TGTGCTCTTGGGGAAGGGGGTCCCCCACCGACTGGGGGCCCTAACACCGATAAACTCATCTTT
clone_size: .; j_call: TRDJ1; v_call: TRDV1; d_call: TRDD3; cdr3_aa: CALGDRGIRVTDKLIF; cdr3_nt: TGTGCTCTTGGGGATCGGGGGATACGGGTCACCGATAAACTCATCTTT
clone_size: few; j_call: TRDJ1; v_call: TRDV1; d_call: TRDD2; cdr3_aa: CALGDKSSYAFQGRLIF; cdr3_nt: TGTGCTCTTGGGGACAAGTCTTCCTACGCGTTTCAGGGGAGACTCATCTTT
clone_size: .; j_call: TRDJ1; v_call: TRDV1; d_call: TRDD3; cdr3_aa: CALGENQAPGGPEADKLIF; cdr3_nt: TGTGCTCTTGGGGAAAATCAGGCCCCTGGGGGTCCGGAGGCCGATAAACTCATCTTT
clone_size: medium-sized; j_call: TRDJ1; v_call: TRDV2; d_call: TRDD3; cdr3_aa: CACDTLLGIRLMTDKLIF; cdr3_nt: TGTGCCTGTGACACCTTACTGGGGATACGTTTGATGACCGATAAACTCATCTTT
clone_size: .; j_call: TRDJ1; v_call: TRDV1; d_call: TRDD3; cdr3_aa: CALGELQILPTGGAPYTDKLIF; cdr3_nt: TGTGCTCTTGGGGAACTCCAGATTCTTCCGACTGGGGGAGCCCCGTACACCGATAAACTCATCTTT
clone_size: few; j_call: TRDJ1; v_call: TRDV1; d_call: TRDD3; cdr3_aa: CALGELTYWGNTDKLIF; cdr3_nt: TGTGCTCTTGGGGAACTGACGTACTGGGGGAACACCGATAAACTCATCTTT
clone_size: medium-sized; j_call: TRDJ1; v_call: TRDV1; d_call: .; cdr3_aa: CALGGYTKSDYCQNDKLIF; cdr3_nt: TGTGCTCTTGGGGGATATACCAAGTCCGATTACTGCCAGAACGATAAACTCATCTTT
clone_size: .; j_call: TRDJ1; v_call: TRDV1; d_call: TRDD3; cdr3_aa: CALGEPCDYWGTNTDKLIF; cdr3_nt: TGTGCTCTTGGGGAACCGTGCGATTACTGGGGGACCAACACCGATAAACTCATCTTT
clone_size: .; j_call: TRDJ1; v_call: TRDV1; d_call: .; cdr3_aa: CALGELVNLLGHTDKLIF; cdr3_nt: TGTGCTCTTGGGGAACTTGTGAACTTGCTGGGCCACACCGATAAACTCATCTTT
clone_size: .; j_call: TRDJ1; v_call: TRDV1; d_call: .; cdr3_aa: CALGEPPYTDKLIF; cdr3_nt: TGTGCTCTTGGGGAGCCCCCTTACACCGATAAACTCATCTTT
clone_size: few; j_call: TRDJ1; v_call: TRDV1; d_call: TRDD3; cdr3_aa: CALGERGPTLLGDTDKPIF; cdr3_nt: TGTGCTCTTGGGGAACGGGGTCCTACGCTTCTGGGGGACACCGATAAACCCATCTTT
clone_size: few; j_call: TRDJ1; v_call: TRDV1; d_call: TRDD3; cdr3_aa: CALGESWDTPYTDKLIF; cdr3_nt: TGTGCTCTTGGGGAATCGTGGGATACGCCGTACACCGATAAACTCATCTTT
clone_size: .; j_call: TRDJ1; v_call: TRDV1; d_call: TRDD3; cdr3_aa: CALGELLPNPKWGIGDKLIF; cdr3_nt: TGTGCTCTTGGGGAACTCCTCCCTAATCCTAAGTGGGGGATAGGTGATAAACTCATCTTT
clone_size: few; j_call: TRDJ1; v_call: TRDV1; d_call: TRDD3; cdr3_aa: CALGEPPSVGTGGYNFPRYTDKLIF; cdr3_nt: TGTGCTCTTGGGGAACCACCTTCCGTGGGAACTGGGGGATACAACTTCCCTCGGTACACCGATAAACTCATCTTT
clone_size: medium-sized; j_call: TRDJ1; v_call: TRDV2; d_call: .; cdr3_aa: CAPPRCLDTDKLIF; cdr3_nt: TGTGCCCCCCCCCGGTGCCTGGACACCGATAAACTCATCTTT
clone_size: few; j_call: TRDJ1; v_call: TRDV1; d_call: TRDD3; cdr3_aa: CALGGAVPTCTGGPRTYTDKLIF; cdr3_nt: TGTGCTCTTGGGGGGGCCGTTCCTACTTGTACTGGGGGACCAAGGACCTACACCGATAAACTCATCTTT
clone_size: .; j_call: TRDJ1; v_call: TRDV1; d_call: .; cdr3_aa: CALGDPGGPRRARTDKLIF; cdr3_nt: TGTGCTCTTGGGGACCCCGGGGGCCCCCGAAGGGCGAGGACCGATAAACTCATCTTT
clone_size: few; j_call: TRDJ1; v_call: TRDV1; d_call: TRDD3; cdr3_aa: CALGEVARGGPYTDKLIF; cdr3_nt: TGTGCTCTTGGGGAAGTAGCGCGTGGGGGACCTTACACCGATAAACTCATCTTT
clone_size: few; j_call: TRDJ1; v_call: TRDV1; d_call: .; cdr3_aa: CALGGRISSSDKLIF; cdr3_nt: TGTGCTCTTGGGGGGCGCATCTCCAGCTCCGATAAACTCATCTTT
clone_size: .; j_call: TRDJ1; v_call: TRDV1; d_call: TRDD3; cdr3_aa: CALGDSSYWGIGGDKLIF; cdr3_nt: TGTGCTCTTGGGGATTCTTCCTACTGGGGGATAGGAGGCGATAAACTCATCTTT